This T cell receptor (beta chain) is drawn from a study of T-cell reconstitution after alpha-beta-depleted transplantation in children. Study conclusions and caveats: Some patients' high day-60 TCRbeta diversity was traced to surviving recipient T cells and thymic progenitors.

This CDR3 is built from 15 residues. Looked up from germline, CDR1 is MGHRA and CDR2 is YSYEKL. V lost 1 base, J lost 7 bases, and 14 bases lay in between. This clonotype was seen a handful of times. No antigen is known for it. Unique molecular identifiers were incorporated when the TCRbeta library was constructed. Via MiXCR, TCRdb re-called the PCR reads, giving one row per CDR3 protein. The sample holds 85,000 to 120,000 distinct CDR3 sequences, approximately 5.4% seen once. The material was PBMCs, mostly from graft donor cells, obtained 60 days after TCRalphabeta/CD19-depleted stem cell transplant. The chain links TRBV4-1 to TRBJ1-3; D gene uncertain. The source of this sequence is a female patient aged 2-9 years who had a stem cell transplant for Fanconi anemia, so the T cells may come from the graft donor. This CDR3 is CASSQAPLGRNTIYF. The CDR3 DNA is TGCGCCAGCAGCCAAGCACCCTTGGGGAGGAACACCATATATTTT.